These 2 T cell receptor beta chains came from one sample sequenced in a study of CDR3 diversity in severe acne (dated by TCRdb to between 2017 and 2020). Library preparation employed PCR. For sequencing, an Illumina HiSeq 2000 was employed. TCRdb handled the public reads itself, with Q25 trimming in fastp and clone calling in MiXCR, and kept productive beta chains. A single entry per CDR3 protein holds the most common genes and DNA from its merged rows. This sample holds some 90,000 distinct CDR3 sequences; about 50% were observed only once. The top ten clonotypes cover around a tenth of the sample. Specimen: blood. The receptor source for this set is a male donor in good health, serving as a control.

The table lists this clonotype with a few counts. The chain couples TRBV29-1 to TRBJ1-4, with TRBD1 as a possible D gene (5 bases). Germline V gene sequence: CDR1 SQVTM, CDR2 ANQGSEA. The V gene lost 4 bases and the J gene lost 8 bases, with 14 bases spanning the gap. The CDR3 consists of 13 residues. CDR3 sequence: CSVVLGRDEKLFF. The CDR3 bases are TGCAGCGTTGTTCTGGGTAGGGACGAAAAACTGTTTTTT.

This clonotype was counted once. This chain links TRBV29-1 with TRBJ2-7; D is unresolved. The length of the CDR3 is 17 residues. Germline V gives CDR1 SQVTM, CDR2 ANQGSEA. Deletions cut 5 bases from V and 7 bases from J, with 30 bases between. In DNA form, the CDR3 reads TGCAGCGTTCGAGCGAACACACGAAAGGGCCCGTTTTATGAGCAGTACTTC. Translating gives CSVRANTRKGPFYEQYF.